The sequence of this TCR beta chain was determined in a study of shared clonotypes between healthy human individuals. Study overall: There were three CD4 naive, three CD4 memory, two CD8 naive and one CD8 memory plates per donor.

Study outcomes and limitations: It was the few donors that limited the genetic and exposure-history diversity represented. Among donors, the sharing of clonotypes was expected to be influenced by sequencing depth.

In this sample, this clone turned up once. The antigen is undetermined. CD45RO-negative cells were positively selected for CCR7, leaving out terminally differentiated effector memory CD45RA+ cells. The repertoire was sequenced with immunoSEQ multiplex PCR; TCRdb's copy has only in-frame clones and lacks some. The sample records under 1 million clones, over 90% being singletons. The J segment lost 10 bases and the V segment lost 6 bases, leaving 9 bases of the junction unmatched. The CDR3 has 14 residues. CDR1 is MDHEN and CDR2 is SYDVKM in the germline V gene. This sequence joins TRBV28 and TRBJ2-1, with 10 bases fitting TRBD2. The sequencing sample was made of naive CD8+ T cells sorted from blood. This receptor was identified in a man under 40 in good health. The CDR3 coding sequence is TGTGCCAGCAGCGAACTAGCGGGGTTCGGGGAGCAGTTCTTC. The encoded protein is CASSELAGFGEQFF.